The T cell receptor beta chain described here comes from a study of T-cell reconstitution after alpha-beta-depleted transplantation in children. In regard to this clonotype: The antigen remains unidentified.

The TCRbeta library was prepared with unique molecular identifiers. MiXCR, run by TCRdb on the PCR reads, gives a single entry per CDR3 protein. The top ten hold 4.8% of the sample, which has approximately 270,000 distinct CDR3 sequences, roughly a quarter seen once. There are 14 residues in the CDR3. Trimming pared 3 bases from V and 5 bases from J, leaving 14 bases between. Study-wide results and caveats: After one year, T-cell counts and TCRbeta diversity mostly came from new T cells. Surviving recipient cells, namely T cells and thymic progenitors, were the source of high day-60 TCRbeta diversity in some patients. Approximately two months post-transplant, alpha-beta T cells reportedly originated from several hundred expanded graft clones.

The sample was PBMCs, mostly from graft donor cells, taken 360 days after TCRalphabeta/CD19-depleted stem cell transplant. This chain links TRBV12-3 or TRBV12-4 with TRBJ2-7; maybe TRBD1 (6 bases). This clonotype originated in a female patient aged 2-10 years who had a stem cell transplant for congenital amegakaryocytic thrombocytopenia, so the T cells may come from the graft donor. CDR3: CASSFPTGKNEQYF. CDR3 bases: TGTGCCAGCAGTTTTCCTACAGGGAAGAACGAGCAGTACTTC.